These T cell receptor beta chains were read from a single sample in a study of T cell clones after liver transplantation. Repertoires were generated with immunoSEQ multiplex PCR, while TCRdb's copy carries only in-frame clones and drops some. The repertoire holds roughly 80,000 clones, with over 65% as singletons. The sequencing used CD4+ T cells from blood, collected at the 22-month timepoint. These receptors originate from a human patient who received a liver transplant. Some T cells may be provided by the graft donor. The CDR3 runs from the conserved cysteine through the conserved F or W. A D gene is named only where the DNA matches it firmly. Clone size is given for some rows only: seen once, a few or many times, or a class if the clone is expanded.

>.|TRBJ2-3|.|TRBV4-1
CASRGGAFTDTQYF
TGCGCCAGCCGCGGCGGGGCCTTCACAGATACGCAGTATTTT
>.|TRBJ2-6|.|TRBV15
CATSRDPGLGANVLTF
TGTGCCACCAGCAGAGATCCCGGTCTCGGGGCCAACGTCCTGACTTTC
>once|TRBJ2-3|.|TRBV19
CASSSGALPPSTDTQYF
TGTGCCAGTAGTTCCGGGGCTCTCCCTCCTAGCACAGATACGCAGTATTTT
>once|TRBJ2-5|TRBD2|TRBV11-3
CASSRTSGNQETQYF
TGTGCCAGCAGCCGGACTAGCGGGAACCAAGAGACCCAGTACTTC
>.|TRBJ1-5|.|TRBV19
CASSIDGSGTTKQPQHF
TGTGCCAGTAGTATAGATGGTTCCGGGACAACCAAACAGCCCCAGCATTTT
>.|TRBJ2-7|.|TRBV6-6
CASSYFRQDYEQYF
TGTGCCAGCAGTTATTTCAGACAGGACTACGAGCAGTACTTC
>.|TRBJ1-1|TRBD1|TRBV7-2
CASSLVRGRNTEAFF
TGTGCCAGCAGCTTAGTGAGGGGGCGCAACACTGAAGCTTTCTTT
>.|TRBJ1-6|.|TRBV11-2
CASSLQGSSPLHF
TGTGCCAGCAGCTTACAGGGGAGCTCACCCCTCCACTTT
>.|TRBJ1-2|TRBD1|TRBV19
CASSASGGTNYGYTF
TGTGCCAGTAGTGCCTCAGGGGGCACTAACTATGGCTACACCTTC
>.|TRBJ1-3|.|TRBV5-1
CASKAGVKDTIYF
TGCGCCAGCAAGGCAGGGGTGAAGGACACCATATATTTT
>.|TRBJ2-3|.|TRBV28
CASRASGDTQYF
TGTGCCAGCCGGGCCAGCGGGGATACGCAGTATTTT
>.|TRBJ2-7|.|TRBV19
CASSLGRDSYEQYF
TGTGCCAGTAGCCTGGGAAGGGACTCCTACGAGCAGTACTTC
>.|TRBJ2-5|.|TRBV28
CASSSVVPGRETQYF
TGTGCCAGCAGTAGTGTCGTCCCGGGCCGAGAGACCCAGTACTTC
>.|TRBJ2-3|.|TRBV5-6
CASNPLLGTDTQYF
TGTGCCAGCAACCCGCTCCTGGGCACAGATACGCAGTATTTT
>.|TRBJ2-3|.|TRBV7-2
CASSSTQLADTQYF
TGTGCCAGCAGCTCGACTCAACTAGCTGATACGCAGTATTTT
>.|TRBJ1-5|.|TRBV7-6
CASSPRPIRGNQPQHF
TGTGCCAGCAGCCCCCGTCCGATCCGGGGCAATCAGCCCCAGCATTTT
>.|TRBJ1-4|.|TRBV7-2
CASSPHGATNEKLFF
TGTGCCAGCAGCCCCCACGGTGCAACTAATGAAAAACTGTTTTTT
>.|TRBJ1-3|.|TRBV10-3
CAISEGSGNTIYF
TGTGCCATCTCGGAGGGCTCTGGAAACACCATATATTTT
>.|TRBJ2-7|.|TRBV7-2
CASSPISQGVYEQYF
TGTGCCAGCAGTCCAATCTCACAGGGAGTCTACGAGCAGTACTTC
>.|TRBJ2-7|.|TRBV21-1
CASTNRDNRFSYEQYF
TGTGCCAGCACCAACCGTGATAATCGATTCTCCTACGAGCAGTACTTC
>few|TRBJ1-2|TRBD1|TRBV10-3
CAISGTAADYGYTF
TGTGCCATCTCCGGGACAGCAGCGGACTATGGCTACACCTTC
>.|TRBJ1-1|.|TRBV6-6
CASSSREGLVEAFF
TGTGCCAGCAGCTCCCGGGAGGGCTTGGTGGAAGCTTTCTTT
>once|TRBJ2-3|.|TRBV7-9
CASSPFGDTQYF
TGTGCCAGCAGCCCCTTCGGAGATACGCAGTATTTT
>.|TRBJ2-5|TRBD1|TRBV7-2
CASSLEPGQGWETQYF
TGTGCCAGCAGCTTAGAGCCCGGACAGGGGTGGGAGACCCAGTACTTC
>once|TRBJ2-7|.|TRBV6-1
CASRAGGSSYEQYF
TGTGCCAGCAGGGCTGGTGGGAGCTCCTACGAGCAGTACTTC
>.|TRBJ2-7|TRBD1|TRBV14
CASSRDRGPYEQYF
TGTGCCAGCAGTCGGGACAGGGGGCCTTACGAGCAGTACTTC
>.|TRBJ2-5|.|TRBV6-5
CASSYSIGVETQYF
TGTGCCAGCAGTTACTCGATCGGGGTAGAGACCCAGTACTTC
>.|TRBJ2-3|.|TRBV18
CASSGNTDTQYF
TGTGCCAGCTCAGGCAACACAGATACGCAGTATTTT
>.|TRBJ2-7|TRBD2|TRBV11-2
CASSLVGGLAGDPEQYF
TGTGCCAGCAGCTTAGTGGGGGGACTAGCGGGAGATCCCGAGCAGTACTTC
>few|TRBJ1-5|.|TRBV2
CASSPIVAGNQPQHF
TGTGCCAGCAGCCCCATAGTGGCGGGCAATCAGCCCCAGCATTTT
>.|TRBJ2-7|TRBD1|TRBV7-9
CAWQGQGGYEQYF
TGTGCCTGGCAGGGACAGGGAGGCTACGAGCAGTACTTC
>.|TRBJ2-3|.|TRBV5-6
CASSLTGLGTDTQYF
TGTGCCAGCAGCCTAACAGGTTTGGGCACAGATACGCAGTATTTT
>.|TRBJ1-2|.|TRBV19
CASSTGGGYTF
TGTGCCAGTAGTACAGGAGGGGGCTACACCTTC
>.|TRBJ2-1|.|TRBV20-1
CSARSAGEQFF
TGCAGTGCTAGGTCCGCAGGTGAGCAGTTCTTC
>.|TRBJ2-5|.|TRBV25-1
CASSGTRGETQYF
TGTGCCAGCAGTGGGACTAGGGGGGAGACCCAGTACTTC
>.|TRBJ1-4|.|TRBV6-1
CASWAGINEKLFF
TGTGCCAGCTGGGCAGGGATTAATGAAAAACTGTTTTTT
>.|TRBJ2-3|TRBD2|TRBV4-2
CASSQTGLVGDTQYF
TGTGCCAGCAGCCAAACGGGACTAGTGGGAGATACGCAGTATTTT
>.|TRBJ1-1|.|TRBV5-4
CASSLRGGYTEAFF
TGTGCCAGCAGCTTGAGAGGTGGGTACACTGAAGCTTTCTTT
>.|TRBJ2-7|.|TRBV18
CASSPNSGATYEQYF
TGTGCCAGCTCACCAAACTCGGGGGCCACCTACGAGCAGTACTTC
>.|TRBJ2-7|.|TRBV7-3
CASSYRGGPSYEQYF
TGTGCCAGCAGCTACCGTGGGGGCCCAAGCTACGAGCAGTACTTC
>once|TRBJ2-7|.|TRBV2
CASSEKAYEQYF
TGTGCCAGCAGTGAGAAAGCCTACGAGCAGTACTTC
>once|TRBJ2-7|TRBD2|TRBV7-2
CASSLGLAGQYEQYF
TGTGCCAGCAGCTTGGGACTAGCGGGACAATACGAGCAGTACTTC